This T cell receptor (beta chain) was sequenced in a study of blood T cell repertoires in COVID-19 (dated by TCRdb to 2018 to 2021). For the study in its entirety: Samples covering the acute and convalescent phases of COVID-19 were provided by collaborators in the United States, Italy and Spain. Subjects who had been exposed to COVID-19, were actively infected with it, or had recovered from it provided the deeply sampled blood TCRbeta repertoires that made up the dataset. The material from the prospective study consisted of cDNA or gDNA derived from T cells, B-cell-depleted T cells, or PBMCs. The repertoires were released in a freely available public database meant as a resource for research on the immune response to SARS-CoV-2. The samples were drawn from two sources: the first 160 participants of the ongoing ImmuneRACE study, and 1,200 or so subjects contributed by 6 global collaborators. Where available, HLA class I and class II types were taken from metadata supplied by the sample provider and were not determined by assay-based typing. Sample metadata almost always included a de-identified subject ID, COVID-19 status, age in years and sex. Overall study results and their limits: The quantity of clinical and demographic metadata differed by source and by participant and was supplied without curation.

The immunoSEQ Assay, a bias-controlled multiplex PCR, was used to amplify TCRbeta CDR3 regions from genomic DNA. The study's processing was this. The number of nucleated cells in each sample was estimated from the amplification of reference gene primers within the assay. Sequence reads were collapsed and filtered to measure the absolute abundance of every unique TCRbeta CDR3 rearrangement. Productive Simpson clonality was computed per sample as the square root of Simpson's diversity index over productive rearrangements. As stored in TCRdb, this immuneACCESS dataset retains in-frame rearrangements with V and J assigned. A fraction of the clones does not appear; measured against another copy, unresolved V genes explain less than half of the discrepancy, and the remainder lacks a known reason. That table is the source of V, J and clone size, and D and trimming were worked out from the DNA. The sample has approximately 300,000 clones on record, about 87% of them singletons. Clones ranked in the top ten supply roughly 6% of the sample.

To note about this clone: Its antigen target is currently unknown. Within one base of it there is no much larger clone, and no base qualities were kept.

One collaborating source in Seattle enrolled patients during active infection and followed them longitudinally through the course of disease. The collaborating institutions used their own protocols to collect whole blood in K2EDTA tubes. For TCRbeta analysis, collaborator samples were shipped as frozen whole blood, as isolated PBMCs, or as DNA extracted from either sample type. This TCR was recovered from a woman aged 50 to 60 with COVID-19, enrolled during active disease. Sequencing used peripheral blood.

CDR3 loop: CASSWEQGREAFF. The nucleotides read TGTGCCAGCAGTTGGGAACAGGGTAGGGAAGCTTTCTTT. The chain employs TRBV11-2 and TRBJ1-1; TRBD1 is a possible D gene, resting on 6 matching bases. CDR1 SGHAT and CDR2 FQNNGV are derived from the germline V gene. CDR3 length: 13 amino acids, cysteine to phenylalanine. The DNA shown is the 39-base CDR3, in frame from base 1. V is pared back by 6 bases and J by 8 bases, with 16 bases lying between the germline termini. The variable domain in full, with residues beyond the CDR3 obtained from the reference TRBV11-2 and TRBJ1-1 genes, is EAGVAQSPRYKIIEKRQSVAFWCNPISGHATLYWYQQILGQGPKLLIQFQNNGVVDDSQLPKDRFSAERLKGVDSTLKIQPAKLEDSAVYLCASSWEQGREAFFGQGTRLTVV.